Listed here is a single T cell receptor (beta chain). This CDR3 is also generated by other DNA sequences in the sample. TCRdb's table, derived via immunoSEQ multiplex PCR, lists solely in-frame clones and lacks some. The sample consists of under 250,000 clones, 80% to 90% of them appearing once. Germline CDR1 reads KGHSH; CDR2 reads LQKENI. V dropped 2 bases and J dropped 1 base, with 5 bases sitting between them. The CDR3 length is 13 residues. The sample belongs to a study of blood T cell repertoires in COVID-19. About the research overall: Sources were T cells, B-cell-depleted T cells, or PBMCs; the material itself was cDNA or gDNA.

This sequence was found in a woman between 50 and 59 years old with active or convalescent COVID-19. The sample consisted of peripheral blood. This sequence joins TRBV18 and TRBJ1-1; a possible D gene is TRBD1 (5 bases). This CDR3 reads CASSPTGNTEAFF. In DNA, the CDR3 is TGTGCCAGCTCACCAACAGGGAACACTGAAGCTTTCTTT.